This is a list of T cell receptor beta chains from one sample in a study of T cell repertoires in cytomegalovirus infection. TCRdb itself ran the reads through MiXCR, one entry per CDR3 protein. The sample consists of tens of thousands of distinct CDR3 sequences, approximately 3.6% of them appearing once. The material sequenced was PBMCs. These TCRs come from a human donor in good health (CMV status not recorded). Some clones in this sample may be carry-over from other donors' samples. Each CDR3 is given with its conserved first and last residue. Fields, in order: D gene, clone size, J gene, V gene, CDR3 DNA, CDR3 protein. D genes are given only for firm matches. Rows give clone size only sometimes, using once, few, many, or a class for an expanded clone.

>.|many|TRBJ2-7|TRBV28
TGTGCCAGCAAGGGGACGGGGGGCCGGTACGAGCAGTACTTC
CASKGTGGRYEQYF
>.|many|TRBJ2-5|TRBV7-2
TGTGCCAGCAGCGGAGGTGGAGAGACCCAGTACTTC
CASSGGGETQYF
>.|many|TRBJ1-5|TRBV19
TGTGCCAGTAGTACTGGGGTTAATCAGCCCCAGCATTTT
CASSTGVNQPQHF
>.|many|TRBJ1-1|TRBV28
TGTGCCAGCAACACCGACGATGAAGCTTTCTTT
CASNTDDEAFF
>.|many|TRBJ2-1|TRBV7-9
TGTGCCAGCAGCTTCACAGCAAGCTCCTACAATGAGCAGTTCTTC
CASSFTASSYNEQFF
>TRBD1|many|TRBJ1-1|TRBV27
TGTGCCAGCAGCCGGGGACAGACCTTGAACACTGAAGCTTTCTTT
CASSRGQTLNTEAFF
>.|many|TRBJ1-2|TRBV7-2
TGTGCCAGCAGTTCCCAAAGGGGGGCCTATGGCTACACCTTC
CASSSQRGAYGYTF
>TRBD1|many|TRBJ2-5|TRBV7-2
TGTGCCAGCAGCTCAAACAGGGGAGAGACCCAGTACTTC
CASSSNRGETQYF
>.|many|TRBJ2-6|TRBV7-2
TGTGCCAGCAGCTTAGAGGGCACCTCTGGGGCCAACGTCCTGACTTTC
CASSLEGTSGANVLTF
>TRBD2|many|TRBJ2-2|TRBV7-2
TGTGCCAGCAGCACTAGCGGTTCGAACACCGGGGAGCTGTTTTTT
CASSTSGSNTGELFF
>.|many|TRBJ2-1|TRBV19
TGTGCCAGTAGTATATGGTCTAGCGTTTACAATGAGCAGTTCTTC
CASSIWSSVYNEQFF
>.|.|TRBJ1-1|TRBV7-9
TGTGCCAGCAGCTTGCCGGGGGGGTTGAACACTGAAGCTTTCTTT
CASSLPGGLNTEAFF
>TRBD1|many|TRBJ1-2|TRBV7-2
TGTGCCAGCAGCCCCGGGACAGGGTATGGCTACACCTTC
CASSPGTGYGYTF
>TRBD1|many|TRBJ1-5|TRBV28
TGTGCCAGCAGCCGAGACAGGGCCCAGCCCCAGCATTTT
CASSRDRAQPQHF
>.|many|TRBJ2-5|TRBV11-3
TGTGCCAGCAGCCGAGGAGGGGCTTCTGGAGAGACCCAGTACTTC
CASSRGGASGETQYF
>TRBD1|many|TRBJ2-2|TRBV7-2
TGTGCCAGCAGCTTAGACCACAGGGGCGGCGGGGAGCTGTTTTTT
CASSLDHRGGGELFF
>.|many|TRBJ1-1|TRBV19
TGTGCCAGTAGTAACTTGGCCACTGAAGCTTTCTTT
CASSNLATEAFF
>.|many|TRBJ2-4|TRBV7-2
TGTGCCAGCAGCCTACAAGGACACCCGAAAAACATTCAGTACTTC
CASSLQGHPKNIQYF
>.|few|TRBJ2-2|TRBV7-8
TGTGCCACCAGCGTCGTCTTGGACACCGGGGAGCTGTTTTTT
CATSVVLDTGELFF
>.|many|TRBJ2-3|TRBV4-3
TGCGCCAGCAGCCAAGACAGCTACACAGATACGCAGTATTTT
CASSQDSYTDTQYF
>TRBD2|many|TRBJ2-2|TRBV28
TGTGCCAGCAGTTGGGGGGGGTCCGGGGAGCTGTTTTTT
CASSWGGSGELFF
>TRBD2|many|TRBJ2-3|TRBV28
TGTGCCAGCAGTTTTAATAGCGGGAGTGGAGATACGCAGTATTTT
CASSFNSGSGDTQYF
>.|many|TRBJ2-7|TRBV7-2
TGTGCCAGCAGGGCCGGGGGTGGGGCCCACGAGCAGTACTTC
CASRAGGGAHEQYF
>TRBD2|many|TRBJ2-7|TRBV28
TGTGCCAGCAGCCAAACCGGGACTAGACTGTACTTC
CASSQTGTRLYF
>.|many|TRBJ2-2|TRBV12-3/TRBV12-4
TGTGCCAGCAGGTCCCCGACCGGGGAGCTGTTTTTT
CASRSPTGELFF
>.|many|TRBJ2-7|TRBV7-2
TGTGCCAGCAGCTTAGGTGGGGGTCCTACCTACGAGCAGTACTTC
CASSLGGGPTYEQYF
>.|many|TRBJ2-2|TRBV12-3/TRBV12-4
TGTGCCAGCAGTCGACGGAACGGGGAGCTGTTTTTT
CASSRRNGELFF
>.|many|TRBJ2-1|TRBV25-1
TGTGCCAGCAGTGCCTGGGATCGCGATGAGCAGTTCTTC
CASSAWDRDEQFF
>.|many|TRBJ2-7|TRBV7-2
TGTGCCAGCAGTCTTACAGGGAAATCTAACGAGCAGTACTTC
CASSLTGKSNEQYF
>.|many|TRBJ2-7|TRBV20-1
TGCAGTGCTAGAGGGCCTCTCGGCGGCAGTCGGGAGCAGTACTTC
CSARGPLGGSREQYF
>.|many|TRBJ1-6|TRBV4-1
TGCGCCAGCAGCCGGGATATTAATTCACCCCTCCACTTT
CASSRDINSPLHF
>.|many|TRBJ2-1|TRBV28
TGTGCCAGCAGGATACGACCCGCCGGGCCCCTCAATGAGCAGTTCTTC
CASRIRPAGPLNEQFF
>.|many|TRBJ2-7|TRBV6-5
TGTGCCAGCAGTTACTCGACTCGATACGAGCAGTACTTC
CASSYSTRYEQYF
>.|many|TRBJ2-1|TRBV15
TGTGCCACCAGCAGAGATCTCCTCAATGAGCAGTTCTTC
CATSRDLLNEQFF
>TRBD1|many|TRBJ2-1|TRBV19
TGTGCCAGTAGTCCTCGACAGGGGGCCATCTCCTACAATGAGCAGTTCTTC
CASSPRQGAISYNEQFF
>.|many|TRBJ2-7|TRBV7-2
TGTGCCAGCAGCCCGGGTAGATTTCTTTACGAGCAGTACTTC
CASSPGRFLYEQYF
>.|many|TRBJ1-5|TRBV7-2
TGTGCCAGCAGCTTAAGGGTGAACAATCAGCCCCAGCATTTT
CASSLRVNNQPQHF
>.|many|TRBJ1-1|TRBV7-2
TGTGCCAGCAGCTTAGCAGGTGTCGGAGCTTTCTTT
CASSLAGVGAFF
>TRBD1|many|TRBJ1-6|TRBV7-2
TGTGCCAGCAGCTTACTAGGGACAGGGGATTCACCCCTCCACTTT
CASSLLGTGDSPLHF
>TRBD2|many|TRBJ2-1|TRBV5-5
TGTGCCAGCAGCTTGGGAGCGGGGGTCTCCTACAATGAGCAGTTCTTC
CASSLGAGVSYNEQFF
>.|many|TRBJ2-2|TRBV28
TGTGCCAGCAGTGCGGGATTTATCGGGGAGCTGTTTTTT
CASSAGFIGELFF
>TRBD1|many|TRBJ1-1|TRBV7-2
TGTGCCAGCAGCTTAGCTAGGGACAGGGGGGACACTGAAGCTTTCTTT
CASSLARDRGDTEAFF
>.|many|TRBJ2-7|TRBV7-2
TGTGCCAGCAGCTTAGCGCCCCCGGGCGAGCAGTACTTC
CASSLAPPGEQYF
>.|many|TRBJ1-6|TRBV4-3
TGCGCCAGCAGCCAAGCGGGTACGAATTCACCCCTCCACTTT
CASSQAGTNSPLHF
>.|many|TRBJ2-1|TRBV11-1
TGTGCCAGCACCGAACCAGGAGCCGGGCGAAATGAGCAGTTCTTC
CASTEPGAGRNEQFF
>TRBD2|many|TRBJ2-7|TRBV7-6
TGTGCCAGCAGCCTAGGGGGCGGGAGGGCCTACGAGCAGTACTTC
CASSLGGGRAYEQYF
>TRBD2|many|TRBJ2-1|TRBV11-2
TGTGCCAGCAGCTTAGACTCTAGGACTAGCGGGAGGGCCCATGAGCAGTTCTTC
CASSLDSRTSGRAHEQFF
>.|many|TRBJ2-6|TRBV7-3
TGTGCCAGCAGCTATGGGACTCCTGTTACCTCTGGGGCCAACGTCCTGACTTTC
CASSYGTPVTSGANVLTF
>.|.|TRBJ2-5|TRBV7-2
TGTGCCAGCAGCTTAGTCTCCCGGGGCCTGGGGACCCAGTACTTC
CASSLVSRGLGTQYF
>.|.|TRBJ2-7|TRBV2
TGTGCCAGCAGACGTGACGGGACGGAGCAGTACTTC
CASRRDGTEQYF
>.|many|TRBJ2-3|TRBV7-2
TGTGCCAGCTGCCTGGGCTGGACAGATACGCAGTATTTT
CASCLGWTDTQYF
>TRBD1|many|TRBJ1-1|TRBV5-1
TGCGCCAGCAGACCCGATAGGACAGGGGTTGAAGCTTTCTTT
CASRPDRTGVEAFF
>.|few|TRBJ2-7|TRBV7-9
TGTGCCAGCAGTGTGGGGGGCCTTGGAGTCTACGAGCAGTACTTC
CASSVGGLGVYEQYF
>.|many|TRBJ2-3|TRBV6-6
TGTGCCAGCAGTTACCCCGAGGTAGGAACAGATACGCAGTATTTT
CASSYPEVGTDTQYF
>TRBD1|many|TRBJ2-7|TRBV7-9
TGTGCCAGCAGGCCCACACCGGGACAGGGGGGCGAGCAGTACTTC
CASRPTPGQGGEQYF
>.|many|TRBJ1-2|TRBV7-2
TGTGCCAGCAGCTCACGTCCGACAGCTTCCTATGGCTACACCTTC
CASSSRPTASYGYTF
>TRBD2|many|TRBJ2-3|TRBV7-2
TGTGCCAGCAGCTTATCGGGGGTCTTTGGCGGGAGAGATACGCAGTATTTT
CASSLSGVFGGRDTQYF
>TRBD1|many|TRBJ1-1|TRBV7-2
TGTGCCAGCACCCTACCAGGACAGGGGAAGAGAAGTGGTACTGAAGCTTTCTTT
CASTLPGQGKRSGTEAFF
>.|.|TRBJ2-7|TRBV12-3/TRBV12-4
TGTGCCAGCAGTCGAGGCCACTACGAGCAGTACTTC
CASSRGHYEQYF